Given below is one TCR beta chain in context. This sample was taken from a study of control samples from healthy donors and cancer patients. Clones were read by immunoSEQ multiplex PCR, and TCRdb kept only the in-frame ones, dropping some. Here the sample spans some 58,000 clones, 80% to 90% being singletons. V was shortened by 4 bases and J by 8 bases, with 17 bases between the two germline ends. The CDR3 has 15 residues. CDR1 and CDR2 from the germline V gene are MNHEY and SMNVEV (reference sequence). This chain uses TRBV27 with TRBJ1-4; possibly TRBD1 for D (6 bases). The origin of this receptor is an older woman with lung cancer. The sequenced material came from PBMCs. The CDR3 DNA reads TGTGCCAGCAGTTCCCCGGGGGCTATGAAGGAAAAACTGTTTTTT. It specifies CASSSPGAMKEKLFF.